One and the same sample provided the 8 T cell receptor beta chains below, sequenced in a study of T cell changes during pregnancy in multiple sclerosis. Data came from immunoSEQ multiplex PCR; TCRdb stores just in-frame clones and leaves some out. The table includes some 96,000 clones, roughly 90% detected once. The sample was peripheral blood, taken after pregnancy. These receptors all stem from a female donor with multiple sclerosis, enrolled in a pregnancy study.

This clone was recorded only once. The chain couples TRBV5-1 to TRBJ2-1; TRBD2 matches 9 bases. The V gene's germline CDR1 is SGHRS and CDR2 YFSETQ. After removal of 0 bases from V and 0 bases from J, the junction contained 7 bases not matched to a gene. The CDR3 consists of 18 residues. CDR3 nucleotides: TGCGCCAGCAGCTTGGTATCGCTAGCGGGGATCTCCTACAATGAGCAGTTCTTC. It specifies CASSLVSLAGISYNEQFF.

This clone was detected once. The CDR3 sequence is CASSLDPVYEQYF. The CDR3 coding sequence is TGTGCCAGCAGCTTAGATCCCGTTTACGAGCAGTACTTC. The chain carries TRBV7-2 and TRBJ2-7; the D is unclear. The CDR3 spans 13 residues. The germline gives CDR1 SGHTA, CDR2 FQGNSA. V was pared by 1 base and J by 4 bases, with 8 bases between.

The CDR3 here is CASSLHRGKNSPLHF. In nucleotides, the CDR3 is TGTGCCAGCAGTTTACACAGGGGGAAAAATTCACCCCTCCACTTT. This sequence joins TRBV28 and TRBJ1-6, with TRBD1 matching 8 bases. With V trimmed by 2 bases and J by 7 bases, 4 bases remained unmatched. Germline V CDR1 and CDR2: MDHEN, SYDVKM. The CDR3 sequence is 15 residues long. The complete variable domain, with remaining parts taken from reference TRBV28 and TRBJ1-6, reads DVKVTQSSRYLVKRTGEKVFLECVQDMDHENMFWYRQDPGLGLRLIYFSYDVKMKEKGDIPEGYSVSREKKERFSLILESASTNQTSMYLCASSLHRGKNSPLHFGNGTRLTVT.

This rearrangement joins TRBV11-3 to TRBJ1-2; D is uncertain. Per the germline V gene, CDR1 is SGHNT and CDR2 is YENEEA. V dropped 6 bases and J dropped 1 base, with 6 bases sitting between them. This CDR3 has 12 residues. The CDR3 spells CASSYSNYGYTF. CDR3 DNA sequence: TGTGCCAGCAGTTACAGTAACTATGGCTACACCTTC.

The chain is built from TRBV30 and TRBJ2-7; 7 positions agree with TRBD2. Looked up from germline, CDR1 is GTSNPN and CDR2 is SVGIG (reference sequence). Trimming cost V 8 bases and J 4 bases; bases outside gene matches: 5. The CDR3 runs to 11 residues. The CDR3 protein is CATTSAYEQYF. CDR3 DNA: TGTGCCACAACTAGCGCGTACGAGCAGTACTTC.

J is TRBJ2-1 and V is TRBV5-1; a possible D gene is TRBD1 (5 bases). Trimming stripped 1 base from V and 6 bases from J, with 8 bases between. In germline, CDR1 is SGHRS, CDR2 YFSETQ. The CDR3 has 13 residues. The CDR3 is CASSLPRGNEQFF. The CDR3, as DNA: TGCGCCAGCAGCTTGCCAAGGGGCAATGAGCAGTTCTTC.

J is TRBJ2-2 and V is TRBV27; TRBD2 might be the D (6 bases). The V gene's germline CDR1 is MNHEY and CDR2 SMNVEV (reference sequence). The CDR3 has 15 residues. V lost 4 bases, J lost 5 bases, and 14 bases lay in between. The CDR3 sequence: CASSSRFGGTGELFF. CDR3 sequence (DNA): TGTGCCAGCAGTTCGAGGTTCGGGGGTACCGGGGAGCTGTTTTTT.

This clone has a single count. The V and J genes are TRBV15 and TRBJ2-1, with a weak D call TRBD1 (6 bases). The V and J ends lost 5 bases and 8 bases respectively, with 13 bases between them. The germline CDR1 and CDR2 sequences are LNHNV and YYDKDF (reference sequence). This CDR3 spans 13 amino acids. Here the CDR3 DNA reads TGTGCCACCAGCCCACAGGGAAACCATGAGCAGTTCTTC. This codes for CATSPQGNHEQFF.